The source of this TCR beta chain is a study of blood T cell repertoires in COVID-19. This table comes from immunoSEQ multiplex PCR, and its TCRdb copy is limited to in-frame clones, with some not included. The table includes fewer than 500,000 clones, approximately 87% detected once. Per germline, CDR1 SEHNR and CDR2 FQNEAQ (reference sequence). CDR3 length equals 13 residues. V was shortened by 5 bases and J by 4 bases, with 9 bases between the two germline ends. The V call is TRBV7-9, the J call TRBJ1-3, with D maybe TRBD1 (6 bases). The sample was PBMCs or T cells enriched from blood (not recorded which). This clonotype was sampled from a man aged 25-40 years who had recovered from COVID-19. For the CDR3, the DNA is TGTGCCAGCAGCCCCCAGGGGGGAAACACCATATATTTT. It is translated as CASSPQGGNTIYF. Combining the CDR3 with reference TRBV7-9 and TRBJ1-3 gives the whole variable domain DTGVSQNPRHKITKRGQNVTFRCDPISEHNRLYWYRQTLGQGPEFLTYFQNEAQLEKSRLLSDRFSAERPKGSFSTLEIQRTEQGDSAMYLCASSPQGGNTIYFGEGSWLTVV.